The source of this T cell receptor beta chain is a study of blood T cell repertoires in COVID-19. The count of this clone is one. V gave up 4 bases and J gave up 3 bases; unmatched junction bases: 3. The CDR3 is made up of 14 amino acids. Germline assignment: CDR1 SGHRS and CDR2 YFSETQ. TCRdb's table, derived via immunoSEQ multiplex PCR, lists solely in-frame clones and lacks some. The sample has around 110,000 clones; roughly 89% are singletons. The TCR sequence derives from a woman in her twenties or thirties who had recovered from COVID-19. V is TRBV5-1 and J is TRBJ1-1; 10 bases fit TRBD1. The sample consisted of PBMCs or T cells enriched from blood (not recorded which). CDR3: CASSRTGGDTEAFF. The CDR3 region has the DNA TGCGCCAGCAGCCGGACAGGGGGGGACACTGAAGCTTTCTTT. The complete variable domain, with remaining parts taken from reference TRBV5-1 and TRBJ1-1, reads KAGVTQTPRYLIKTRGQQVTLSCSPISGHRSVSWYQQTPGQGLQFLFEYFSETQRNKGNFPGRFSGRQFSNSRSEMNVSTLELGDSALYLCASSRTGGDTEAFFGQGTRLTVV.